This T cell receptor (beta chain) comes out of a study of OX40 agonist ivuxolimab in advanced cancers. Study-wide findings and caveats: CD4+ and CD8+ blood T cells expanded clonally by week 6 at 0.1 to 3.0 mg/kg. Fewer expanded clones were found on average in CD4+ than in CD8+ T cells.

Drawing of blood for sampling happened at baseline, at cycle 4 day 1, and at cycle 7 day 1. Germline CDR1 MNHEY, CDR2 SMNVEV (reference sequence). CDR3 length equals 15 residues. With 4 bases clipped from V and 4 bases from J, the junction kept 6 bases outside the gene matches. About this clone itself: Its specificity is unknown.

Produced via immunoSEQ multiplex PCR; TCRdb's table is partial and in-frame only. The repertoire has roughly 25,000 clones, roughly three quarters of them found once; the top ten carry about 1.5%. Source: CD4+ or CD8+ T cells sorted from blood, taken in a trial of the OX40 agonist ivuxolimab. The TCR was taken from an adult with an advanced solid tumor such as melanoma, head and neck, liver or kidney cancer. The chain joins TRBV27 to TRBJ2-5; 10 nucleotides agree with TRBD2. CDR3 amino acids: CASSSQRGGRETQYF. The CDR3 DNA sequence: TGTGCCAGCAGTTCCCAGCGGGGGGGTCGAGAGACCCAGTACTTC.